This is a list of T cell receptor beta chains from one sample in a study of T-cell reconstitution after alpha-beta-depleted transplantation in children. MiXCR, applied by TCRdb to the PCR reads, yields one record per CDR3 protein. The table records roughly 200,000 distinct CDR3 sequences, about 6.4% of them present only once. Sequenced material: PBMCs from the stem cell graft donor, taken from the stem cell graft. Receptor source: a human donor who donated a stem cell graft to a child with Wiskott-Aldrich syndrome. Both conserved end residues are part of each CDR3. The order of the fields is D gene, V gene, clone size, J gene, CDR3 DNA, CDR3 protein. The D gene is left open where the match is weak. Clone size is given for some rows only: seen once, a few or many times, or a class if the clone is expanded.

d_call: -; v_call: TRBV21-1; clone_size: -; j_call: TRBJ2-5; cdr3_nt: TGTGCCAGCAGCAAAGATGACCCTACTAGCGGGGCCGAAGAGACCCAGTACTTC; cdr3_aa: CASSKDDPTSGAEETQYF
d_call: TRBD1; v_call: TRBV12-3/TRBV12-4; clone_size: many; j_call: TRBJ2-1; cdr3_nt: TGTGCCAGCAGTCCTCGACAGGGTTACAATGAGCAGTTCTTC; cdr3_aa: CASSPRQGYNEQFF
d_call: -; v_call: TRBV20-1; clone_size: many; j_call: TRBJ1-6; cdr3_nt: TGCAGTGCTCCCTATACGGGGACCCGGAATTCACCCCTCCACTTT; cdr3_aa: CSAPYTGTRNSPLHF
d_call: TRBD1; v_call: TRBV28; clone_size: many; j_call: TRBJ2-5; cdr3_nt: TGTGCCAGCAGTTCACAGGGGGCGCGAGCGTACGAGACCCAGTACTTC; cdr3_aa: CASSSQGARAYETQYF
d_call: -; v_call: TRBV24-1; clone_size: many; j_call: TRBJ2-5; cdr3_nt: TGTGCCACCGAAGGGGCAGCCCAAGAGACCCAGTACTTC; cdr3_aa: CATEGAAQETQYF
d_call: -; v_call: TRBV29-1; clone_size: -; j_call: TRBJ2-1; cdr3_nt: TGCAGCGTCCGCGGGCAGGGATTCGATGAGCAGTTCTTC; cdr3_aa: CSVRGQGFDEQFF
d_call: -; v_call: TRBV3-1; clone_size: few; j_call: TRBJ2-1; cdr3_nt: TGTGCCAGCAGCCAAGACCGGCAGTCCTACAATGAGCAGTTCTTC; cdr3_aa: CASSQDRQSYNEQFF
d_call: TRBD1; v_call: TRBV7-8; clone_size: -; j_call: TRBJ2-1; cdr3_nt: TGTGCCAGCAACTTCTTACAGGGGGTAAAATCCTACAATGAGCAGTTCTTC; cdr3_aa: CASNFLQGVKSYNEQFF
d_call: -; v_call: TRBV29-1; clone_size: many; j_call: TRBJ1-1; cdr3_nt: TGCAGCGTCCACATGGGGGCGTTTAACACTGAAGCTTTCTTT; cdr3_aa: CSVHMGAFNTEAFF
d_call: -; v_call: TRBV24-1; clone_size: -; j_call: TRBJ1-1; cdr3_nt: TGTGCCACCAGTGATTCGCAGGGATACGGCACTGAAGCTTTCTTT; cdr3_aa: CATSDSQGYGTEAFF
d_call: -; v_call: TRBV4-2; clone_size: many; j_call: TRBJ2-3; cdr3_nt: TGTGCCAGCAGCCAAGATTCGGGCACAGATACGCAGTATTTT; cdr3_aa: CASSQDSGTDTQYF
d_call: -; v_call: TRBV18; clone_size: many; j_call: TRBJ2-1; cdr3_nt: TGTGCCAGCGGGATTTCGAGGTCCTACAATGAGCAGTTCTTC; cdr3_aa: CASGISRSYNEQFF
d_call: TRBD1; v_call: TRBV6-5; clone_size: many; j_call: TRBJ2-5; cdr3_nt: TGTGCCAGCAGTTATGACAGGGTCGAAGAGACCCAGTACTTC; cdr3_aa: CASSYDRVEETQYF
d_call: -; v_call: TRBV24-1; clone_size: many; j_call: TRBJ2-1; cdr3_nt: TGTGCCACCAGTGATTTGCAGGACGGTAAGGAAGGCGAGCAGTTCTTC; cdr3_aa: CATSDLQDGKEGEQFF
d_call: -; v_call: TRBV28; clone_size: few; j_call: TRBJ2-7; cdr3_nt: TGTGCCAGCAGTTTGACAGGTGAATACGAGCAGTACTTC; cdr3_aa: CASSLTGEYEQYF
d_call: -; v_call: TRBV7-2; clone_size: many; j_call: TRBJ2-2; cdr3_nt: TGTGCCAGCAGCTTAGGGGGACAAGGTTTCCTCACCGGGGAGCTGTTTTTT; cdr3_aa: CASSLGGQGFLTGELFF
d_call: -; v_call: TRBV10-3; clone_size: many; j_call: TRBJ1-1; cdr3_nt: TGTGCCATCAGTGAGTTCGCCCAGCTCACTGAAGCTTTCTTT; cdr3_aa: CAISEFAQLTEAFF
d_call: -; v_call: TRBV10-3; clone_size: many; j_call: TRBJ2-7; cdr3_nt: TGTGCCATTTACAGTCCCGGGTCGTACGAGCAGTACTTC; cdr3_aa: CAIYSPGSYEQYF
d_call: -; v_call: TRBV20-1; clone_size: many; j_call: TRBJ2-3; cdr3_nt: TGCAGTGCTAGTTCCGGGGATACGCAGTATTTT; cdr3_aa: CSASSGDTQYF
d_call: -; v_call: TRBV5-6; clone_size: -; j_call: TRBJ2-1; cdr3_nt: TGTGCCAGCAGCTGGGAGTACAATGAGCAGTTCTTC; cdr3_aa: CASSWEYNEQFF
d_call: -; v_call: TRBV5-1; clone_size: -; j_call: TRBJ2-5; cdr3_nt: TGCGCCAGCAGAGTTCGGGGGCATGCCGAAGAGACCCAGTACTTC; cdr3_aa: CASRVRGHAEETQYF
d_call: TRBD1; v_call: TRBV12-3/TRBV12-4; clone_size: many; j_call: TRBJ2-7; cdr3_nt: TGTGCCAGCAGTTTGACAGGGGGTTCCTACGAGCAGTACTTC; cdr3_aa: CASSLTGGSYEQYF
d_call: TRBD2; v_call: TRBV23-1; clone_size: -; j_call: TRBJ2-2; cdr3_nt: TGCGCCAGCAGTCAATCGATCGGGACTAGTAAGACCCTCCGCACCGGGGAGCTGTTTTTT; cdr3_aa: CASSQSIGTSKTLRTGELFF
d_call: TRBD1; v_call: TRBV12-3/TRBV12-4; clone_size: many; j_call: TRBJ1-1; cdr3_nt: TGTGCCAGCAGCTACAGGGGAATCACTGAAGCTTTCTTT; cdr3_aa: CASSYRGITEAFF
d_call: -; v_call: TRBV20-1; clone_size: many; j_call: TRBJ2-1; cdr3_nt: TGCAGTGCTAGAGATCCAGGGGGAGGAGAGCAGTTCTTC; cdr3_aa: CSARDPGGGEQFF
d_call: TRBD1; v_call: TRBV29-1; clone_size: many; j_call: TRBJ1-2; cdr3_nt: TGCAGCGTTGGGGGACAGGGCTTTTTTGACTATGGCTACACCTTC; cdr3_aa: CSVGGQGFFDYGYTF
d_call: TRBD1; v_call: TRBV11-2; clone_size: many; j_call: TRBJ1-2; cdr3_nt: TGTGCCAGCAGCGAGGACAGGGGAAATGGCTACACCTTC; cdr3_aa: CASSEDRGNGYTF
d_call: -; v_call: TRBV11-2; clone_size: many; j_call: TRBJ2-2; cdr3_nt: TGTGCCAGCAGCTTTTGGAGAAACACCGGGGAGCTGTTTTTT; cdr3_aa: CASSFWRNTGELFF
d_call: TRBD1; v_call: TRBV2; clone_size: many; j_call: TRBJ1-1; cdr3_nt: TGTGCCAGCAGTGTGAACAGGGGGAACACTGAAGCTTTCTTT; cdr3_aa: CASSVNRGNTEAFF
d_call: -; v_call: TRBV12-3/TRBV12-4; clone_size: many; j_call: TRBJ2-4; cdr3_nt: TGTGCCAGCAGCCCATTATCCGGGACAAGGGGCATTCAGTACTTC; cdr3_aa: CASSPLSGTRGIQYF
d_call: TRBD1; v_call: TRBV12-3/TRBV12-4; clone_size: few; j_call: TRBJ1-3; cdr3_nt: TGTGCCAGCAGTTTCCAAACAGGGGGCACCTCTGGAAACACCATATATTTT; cdr3_aa: CASSFQTGGTSGNTIYF
d_call: TRBD2; v_call: TRBV20-1; clone_size: many; j_call: TRBJ2-3; cdr3_nt: TGCAGTGCTAGAACAGTTTCTAGCGGGGCGCCGAATACGCAGTATTTT; cdr3_aa: CSARTVSSGAPNTQYF
d_call: TRBD1; v_call: TRBV7-2; clone_size: -; j_call: TRBJ1-1; cdr3_nt: TGTGCCAGCAGCCTGACAGGGGTTCGATACACTGAAGCTTTCTTT; cdr3_aa: CASSLTGVRYTEAFF
d_call: -; v_call: TRBV13; clone_size: many; j_call: TRBJ2-3; cdr3_nt: TGTGCCAGCAGCTCCCCGACTCCGCGCACAGATACGCAGTATTTT; cdr3_aa: CASSSPTPRTDTQYF
d_call: TRBD2; v_call: TRBV20-1; clone_size: many; j_call: TRBJ2-7; cdr3_nt: TGCAGTGCGAGCCTGACTAGCGGGGGAGACGAGCAGTACTTC; cdr3_aa: CSASLTSGGDEQYF
d_call: -; v_call: TRBV5-1; clone_size: many; j_call: TRBJ1-1; cdr3_nt: TGCGCCAGCAGCTTGAAGGGGATGAACACTGAAGCTTTCTTT; cdr3_aa: CASSLKGMNTEAFF
d_call: TRBD2; v_call: TRBV13; clone_size: many; j_call: TRBJ2-7; cdr3_nt: TGTGCCAGCAGCTTAGGCCTACTAGCGGGCCCCAGTTTCGAGCAGTACTTC; cdr3_aa: CASSLGLLAGPSFEQYF
d_call: TRBD2; v_call: TRBV20-1; clone_size: many; j_call: TRBJ2-1; cdr3_nt: TGCAGTGGTAACCGCGGGGGCTCCTACAATGAGCAGTTCTTC; cdr3_aa: CSGNRGGSYNEQFF
d_call: -; v_call: TRBV3-1; clone_size: -; j_call: TRBJ2-2; cdr3_nt: TGTGCCAGCAGCTCACGAGAGAGGGACACCGGGGAGCTGTTTTTT; cdr3_aa: CASSSRERDTGELFF
d_call: -; v_call: TRBV15; clone_size: many; j_call: TRBJ2-2; cdr3_nt: TGTGCCACCAGCAGAGATGCAGCTGCCGGGGAGCTGTTTTTT; cdr3_aa: CATSRDAAAGELFF
d_call: TRBD1; v_call: TRBV15; clone_size: -; j_call: TRBJ2-5; cdr3_nt: TGTGCCACCAGCACCGACTACTCAGGGGGTTTAGAGACCCAGTACTTC; cdr3_aa: CATSTDYSGGLETQYF
d_call: -; v_call: TRBV6-5; clone_size: many; j_call: TRBJ1-5; cdr3_nt: TGTGCCAGCAGTTACGGTATGAGCAATCAGCCCCAGCATTTT; cdr3_aa: CASSYGMSNQPQHF
d_call: -; v_call: TRBV11-2; clone_size: many; j_call: TRBJ1-5; cdr3_nt: TGTGCCAGCAGCTTATTTGGGAGCAATCAGCCCCAGCATTTT; cdr3_aa: CASSLFGSNQPQHF
d_call: TRBD1; v_call: TRBV10-3; clone_size: -; j_call: TRBJ2-7; cdr3_nt: TGTGCCGTCAGTGCCCCCGGGACAGGGAACTACGAGCAGTACTTC; cdr3_aa: CAVSAPGTGNYEQYF
d_call: TRBD1; v_call: TRBV10-3; clone_size: many; j_call: TRBJ1-3; cdr3_nt: TGTGCCATCAGTGAGTCTTCCGGACAGGGGGCCTTTGGTGGAAACACCATATATTTT; cdr3_aa: CAISESSGQGAFGGNTIYF
d_call: -; v_call: TRBV6-1; clone_size: many; j_call: TRBJ1-2; cdr3_nt: TGTGCCAGCAGTGACGCGGGGCGCTATGGCTACACCTTC; cdr3_aa: CASSDAGRYGYTF
d_call: -; v_call: TRBV7-8; clone_size: -; j_call: TRBJ1-5; cdr3_nt: TGTGCCAGCAGCTTAATAGGAGGGGTTGCACACCCCCAGCATTTT; cdr3_aa: CASSLIGGVAHPQHF
d_call: -; v_call: TRBV12-3/TRBV12-4; clone_size: many; j_call: TRBJ2-1; cdr3_nt: TGTGCCAGCAGTCATAACAATGAGCAGTTCTTC; cdr3_aa: CASSHNNEQFF
d_call: -; v_call: TRBV25-1; clone_size: many; j_call: TRBJ1-2; cdr3_nt: TGTGCCAGCAGTGAACCCGACTTTCACCATGGCTACACCTTC; cdr3_aa: CASSEPDFHHGYTF
d_call: TRBD2; v_call: TRBV9; clone_size: many; j_call: TRBJ2-3; cdr3_nt: TGTGCCAGCAGCGTATCACGGACTAGCGGGAGGGGCCCCACAGATACGCAGTATTTT; cdr3_aa: CASSVSRTSGRGPTDTQYF